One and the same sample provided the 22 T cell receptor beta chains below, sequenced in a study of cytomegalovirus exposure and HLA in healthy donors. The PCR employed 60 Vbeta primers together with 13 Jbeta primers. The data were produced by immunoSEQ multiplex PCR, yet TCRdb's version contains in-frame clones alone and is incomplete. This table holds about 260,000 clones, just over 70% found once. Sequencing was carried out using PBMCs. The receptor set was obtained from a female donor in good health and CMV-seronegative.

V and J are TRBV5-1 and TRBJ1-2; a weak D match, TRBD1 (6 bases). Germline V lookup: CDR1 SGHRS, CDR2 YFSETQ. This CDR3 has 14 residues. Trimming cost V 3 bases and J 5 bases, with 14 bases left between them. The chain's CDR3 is CASSYIGDTYGYTF. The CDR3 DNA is TGCGCCAGCAGCTACATAGGGGACACTTATGGCTACACCTTC. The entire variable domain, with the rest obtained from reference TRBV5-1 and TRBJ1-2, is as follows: KAGVTQTPRYLIKTRGQQVTLSCSPISGHRSVSWYQQTPGQGLQFLFEYFSETQRNKGNFPGRFSGRQFSNSRSEMNVSTLELGDSALYLCASSYIGDTYGYTFGSGTRLTVV.

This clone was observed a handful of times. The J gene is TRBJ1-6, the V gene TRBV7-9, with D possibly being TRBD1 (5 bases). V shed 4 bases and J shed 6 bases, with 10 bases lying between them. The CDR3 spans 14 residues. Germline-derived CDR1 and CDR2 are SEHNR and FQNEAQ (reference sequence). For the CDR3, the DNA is TGTGCCAGCAGCTCCGGGACTTCTAATTCACCCCTCCACTTT. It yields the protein CASSSGTSNSPLHF.

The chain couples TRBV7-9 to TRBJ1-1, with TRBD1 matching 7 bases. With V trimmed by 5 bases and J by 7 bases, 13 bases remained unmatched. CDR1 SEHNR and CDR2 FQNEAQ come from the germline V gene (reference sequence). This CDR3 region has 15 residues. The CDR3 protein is CASSRSPGQPLEAFF. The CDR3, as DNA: TGTGCCAGCAGCCGCTCCCCGGGACAGCCTCTTGAAGCTTTCTTT.

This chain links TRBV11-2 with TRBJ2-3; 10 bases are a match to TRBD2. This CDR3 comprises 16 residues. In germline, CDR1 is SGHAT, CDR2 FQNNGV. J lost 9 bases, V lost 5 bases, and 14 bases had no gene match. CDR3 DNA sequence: TGTGCCAGCAGCCCCTGGACTAGCGGAACACAGGGGACGCAGTATTTT. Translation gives CASSPWTSGTQGTQYF.

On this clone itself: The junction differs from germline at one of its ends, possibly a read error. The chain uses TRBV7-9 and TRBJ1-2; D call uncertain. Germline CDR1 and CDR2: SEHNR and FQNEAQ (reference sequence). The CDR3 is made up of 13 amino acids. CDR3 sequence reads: CSSSLGPNYGYTF. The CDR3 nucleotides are TGTTCCAGCAGCTTAGGGCCAAACTATGGCTACACCTTC. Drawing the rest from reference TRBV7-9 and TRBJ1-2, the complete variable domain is DTGVSQNPRHKITKRGQNVTFRCDPISEHNRLYWYRQTLGQGPEFLTYFQNEAQLEKSRLLSDRFSAERPKGSFSTLEIQRTEQGDSAMYLCSSSLGPNYGYTFGSGTRLTVV.

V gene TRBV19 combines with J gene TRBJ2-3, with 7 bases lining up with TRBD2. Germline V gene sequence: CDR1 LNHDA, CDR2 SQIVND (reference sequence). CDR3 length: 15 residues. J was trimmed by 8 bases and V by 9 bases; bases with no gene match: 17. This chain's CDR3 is CASVNLAGATGTQYF. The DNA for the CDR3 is TGTGCCAGCGTCAACTTGGCGGGAGCCACCGGTACGCAGTATTTT. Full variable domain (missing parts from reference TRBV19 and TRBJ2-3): DGGITQSPKYLFRKEGQNVTLSCEQNLNHDAMYWYRQDPGQGLRLIYYSQIVNDFQKGDIAEGYSVSREKKESFPLTVTSAQKNPTAFYLCASVNLAGATGTQYFGPGTRLTVL.

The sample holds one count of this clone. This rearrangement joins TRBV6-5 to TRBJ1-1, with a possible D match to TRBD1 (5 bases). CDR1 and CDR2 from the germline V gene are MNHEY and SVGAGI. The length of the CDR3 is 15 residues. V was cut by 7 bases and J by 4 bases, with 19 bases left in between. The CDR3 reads CASNIGGAGGTEAFF. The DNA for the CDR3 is TGTGCCAGCAATATCGGGGGTGCCGGGGGCACTGAAGCTTTCTTT.

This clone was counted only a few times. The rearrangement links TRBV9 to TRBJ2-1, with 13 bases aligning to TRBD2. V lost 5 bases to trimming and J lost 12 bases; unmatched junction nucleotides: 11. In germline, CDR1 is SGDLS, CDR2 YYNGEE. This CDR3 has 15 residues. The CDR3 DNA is TGTGCCAGCAGTTACTCGGGACTAGCGGGAAATTGGCAGTTCTTC. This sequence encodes CASSYSGLAGNWQFF.

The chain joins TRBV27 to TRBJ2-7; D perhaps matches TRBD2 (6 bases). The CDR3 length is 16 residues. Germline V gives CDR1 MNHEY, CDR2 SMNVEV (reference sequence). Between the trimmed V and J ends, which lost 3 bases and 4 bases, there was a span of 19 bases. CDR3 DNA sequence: TGTGCCAGCAGTTTTTCTCCAGCGGGCTCCCCTTACGAGCAGTACTTC. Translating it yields CASSFSPAGSPYEQYF.

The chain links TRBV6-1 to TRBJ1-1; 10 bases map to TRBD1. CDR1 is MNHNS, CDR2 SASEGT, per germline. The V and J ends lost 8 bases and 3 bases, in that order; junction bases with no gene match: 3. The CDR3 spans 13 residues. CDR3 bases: TGTGCCAGCGACAGGGGGCGATACACTGAAGCTTTCTTT. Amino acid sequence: CASDRGRYTEAFF.

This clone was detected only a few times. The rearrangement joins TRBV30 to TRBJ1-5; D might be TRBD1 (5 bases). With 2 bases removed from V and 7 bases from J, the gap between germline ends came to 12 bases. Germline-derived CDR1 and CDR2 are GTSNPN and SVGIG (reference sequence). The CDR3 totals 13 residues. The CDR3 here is CAWSPQGGQPQHF. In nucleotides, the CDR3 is TGTGCCTGGAGTCCGCAGGGAGGGCAGCCCCAGCATTTT. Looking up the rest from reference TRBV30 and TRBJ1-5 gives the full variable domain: SQTIHQWPATLVQPVGSPLSLECTVEGTSNPNLYWYRQAAGRGLQLLFYSVGIGQISSEVPQNLSASRPQDRQFILSSKKLLLSDSGFYLCAWSPQGGQPQHFGDGTRLSIL.

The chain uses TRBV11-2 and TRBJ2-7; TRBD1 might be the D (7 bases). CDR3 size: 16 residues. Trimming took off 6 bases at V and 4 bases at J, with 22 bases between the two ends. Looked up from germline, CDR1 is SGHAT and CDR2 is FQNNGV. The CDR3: CASSQEGAKGSYEQYF. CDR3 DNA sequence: TGTGCCAGCAGTCAGGAGGGGGCAAAGGGGTCGTACGAGCAGTACTTC.

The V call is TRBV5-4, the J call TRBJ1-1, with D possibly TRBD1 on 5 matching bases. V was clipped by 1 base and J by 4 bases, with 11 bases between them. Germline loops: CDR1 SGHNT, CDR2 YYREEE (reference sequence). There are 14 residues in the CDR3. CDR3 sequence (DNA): TGTGCCAGCAGCTTGTACGGGGGTAGCACTGAAGCTTTCTTT. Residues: CASSLYGGSTEAFF. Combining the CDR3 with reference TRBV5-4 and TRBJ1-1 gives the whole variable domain ETGVTQSPTHLIKTRGQQVTLRCSSQSGHNTVSWYQQALGQGPQFIFQYYREEENGRGNFPPRFSGLQFPNYSSELNVNALELDDSALYLCASSLYGGSTEAFFGQGTRLTVV.

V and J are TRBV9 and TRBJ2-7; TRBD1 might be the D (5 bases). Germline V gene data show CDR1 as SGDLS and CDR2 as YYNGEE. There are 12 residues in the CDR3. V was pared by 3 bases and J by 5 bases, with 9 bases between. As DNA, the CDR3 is TGTGCCAGCAGCGCCCCAGGGAACGAGCAGTACTTC. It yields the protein CASSAPGNEQYF. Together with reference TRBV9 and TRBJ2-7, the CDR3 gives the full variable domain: DSGVTQTPKHLITATGQRVTLRCSPRSGDLSVYWYQQSLDQGLQFLIQYYNGEERAKGNILERFSAQQFPDLHSELNLSSLELGDSALYFCASSAPGNEQYFGPGTRLTVT.

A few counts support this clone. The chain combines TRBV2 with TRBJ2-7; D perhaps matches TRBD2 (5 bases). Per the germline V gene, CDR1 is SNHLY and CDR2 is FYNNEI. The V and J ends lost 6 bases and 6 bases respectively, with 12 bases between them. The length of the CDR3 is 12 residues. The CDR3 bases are TGTGCCAGCAGGGCGGGTGCCGGCGAGCAGTACTTC. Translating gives CASRAGAGEQYF.

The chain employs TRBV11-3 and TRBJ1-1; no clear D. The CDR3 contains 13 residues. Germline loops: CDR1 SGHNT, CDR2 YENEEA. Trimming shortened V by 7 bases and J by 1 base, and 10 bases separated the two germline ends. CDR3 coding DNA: TGTGCCAGCACCCTTTTTTCGAACACTGAAGCTTTCTTT. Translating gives CASTLFSNTEAFF.

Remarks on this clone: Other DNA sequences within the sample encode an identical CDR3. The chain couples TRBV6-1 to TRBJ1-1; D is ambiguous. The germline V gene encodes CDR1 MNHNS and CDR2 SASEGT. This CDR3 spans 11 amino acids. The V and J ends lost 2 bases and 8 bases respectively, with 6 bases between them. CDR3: CASSERGEAFF. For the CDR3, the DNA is TGTGCCAGCAGTGAAAGAGGGGAAGCTTTCTTT.

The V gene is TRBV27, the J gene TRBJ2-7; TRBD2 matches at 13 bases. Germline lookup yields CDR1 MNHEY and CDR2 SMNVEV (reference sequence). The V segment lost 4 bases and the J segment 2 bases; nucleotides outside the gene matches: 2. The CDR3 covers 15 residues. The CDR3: CASSSGTSGTYEQYF. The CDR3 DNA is TGTGCCAGCAGTTCCGGGACTAGCGGGACCTACGAGCAGTACTTC.

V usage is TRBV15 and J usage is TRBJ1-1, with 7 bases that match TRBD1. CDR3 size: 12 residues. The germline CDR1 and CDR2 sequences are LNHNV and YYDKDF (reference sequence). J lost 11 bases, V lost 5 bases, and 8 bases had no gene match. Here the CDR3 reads CATSPFDREAFF. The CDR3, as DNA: TGTGCCACCAGCCCCTTTGACAGGGAGGCTTTCTTT.

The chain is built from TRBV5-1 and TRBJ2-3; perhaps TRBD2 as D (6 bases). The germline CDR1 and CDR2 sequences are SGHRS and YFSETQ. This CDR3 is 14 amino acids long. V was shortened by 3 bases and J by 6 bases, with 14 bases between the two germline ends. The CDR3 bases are TGCGCCAGCAGCTCCCTGGAGGGGAGGGATACGCAGTATTTT. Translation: CASSSLEGRDTQYF.

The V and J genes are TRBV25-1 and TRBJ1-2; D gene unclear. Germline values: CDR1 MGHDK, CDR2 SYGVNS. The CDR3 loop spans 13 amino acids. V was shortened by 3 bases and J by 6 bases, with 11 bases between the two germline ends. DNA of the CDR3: TGTGCCAGCAGTGATTTGTACGGGAATGGCTACACCTTC. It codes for CASSDLYGNGYTF.

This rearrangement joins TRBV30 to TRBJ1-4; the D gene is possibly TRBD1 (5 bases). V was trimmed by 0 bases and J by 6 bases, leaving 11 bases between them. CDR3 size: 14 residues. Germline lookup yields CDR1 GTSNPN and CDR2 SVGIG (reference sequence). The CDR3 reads CAWSVHQGYEKLFF. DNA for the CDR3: TGTGCCTGGAGTGTACACCAGGGATATGAAAAACTGTTTTTT.